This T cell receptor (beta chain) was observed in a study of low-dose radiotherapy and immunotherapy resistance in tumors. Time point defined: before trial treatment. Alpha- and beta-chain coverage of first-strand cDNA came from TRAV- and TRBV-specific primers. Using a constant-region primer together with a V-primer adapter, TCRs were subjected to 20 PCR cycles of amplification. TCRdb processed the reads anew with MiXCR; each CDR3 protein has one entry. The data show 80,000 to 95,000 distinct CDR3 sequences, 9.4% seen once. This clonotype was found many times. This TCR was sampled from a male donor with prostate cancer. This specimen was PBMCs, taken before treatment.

The CDR3 DNA follows: TGTGCCAGCAGCCAAGATCTTTGGACAGGGGGAGTTGAGCAGTTCTTC. Amino acid sequence: CASSQDLWTGGVEQFF. The chain combines TRBV14 with TRBJ2-1; 10 nucleotides align to TRBD1. Losses at the gene ends were 0 bases for V and 9 bases for J; bases not matched to a gene: 8. CDR1 and CDR2 from the germline V gene are SGHDN and FVKESK. The length of the CDR3 is 16 residues.